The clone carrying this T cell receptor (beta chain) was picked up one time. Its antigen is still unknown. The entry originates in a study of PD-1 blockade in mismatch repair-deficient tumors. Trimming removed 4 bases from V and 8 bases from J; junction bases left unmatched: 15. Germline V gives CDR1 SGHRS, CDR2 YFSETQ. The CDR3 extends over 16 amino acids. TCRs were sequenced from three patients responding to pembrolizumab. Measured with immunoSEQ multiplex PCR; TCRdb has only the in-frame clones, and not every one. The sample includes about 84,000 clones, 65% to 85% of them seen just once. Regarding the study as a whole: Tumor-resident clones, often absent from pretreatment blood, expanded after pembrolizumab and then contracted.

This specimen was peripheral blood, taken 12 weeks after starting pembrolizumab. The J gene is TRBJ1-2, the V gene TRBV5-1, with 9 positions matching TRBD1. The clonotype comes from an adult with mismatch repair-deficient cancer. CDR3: CASSLTLGQGGGGYTF. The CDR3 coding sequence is TGCGCCAGCAGCCTTACTCTGGGACAGGGAGGAGGCGGCTACACCTTC. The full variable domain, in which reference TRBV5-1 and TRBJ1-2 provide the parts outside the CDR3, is KAGVTQTPRYLIKTRGQQVTLSCSPISGHRSVSWYQQTPGQGLQFLFEYFSETQRNKGNFPGRFSGRQFSNSRSEMNVSTLELGDSALYLCASSLTLGQGGGGYTFGSGTRLTVV.